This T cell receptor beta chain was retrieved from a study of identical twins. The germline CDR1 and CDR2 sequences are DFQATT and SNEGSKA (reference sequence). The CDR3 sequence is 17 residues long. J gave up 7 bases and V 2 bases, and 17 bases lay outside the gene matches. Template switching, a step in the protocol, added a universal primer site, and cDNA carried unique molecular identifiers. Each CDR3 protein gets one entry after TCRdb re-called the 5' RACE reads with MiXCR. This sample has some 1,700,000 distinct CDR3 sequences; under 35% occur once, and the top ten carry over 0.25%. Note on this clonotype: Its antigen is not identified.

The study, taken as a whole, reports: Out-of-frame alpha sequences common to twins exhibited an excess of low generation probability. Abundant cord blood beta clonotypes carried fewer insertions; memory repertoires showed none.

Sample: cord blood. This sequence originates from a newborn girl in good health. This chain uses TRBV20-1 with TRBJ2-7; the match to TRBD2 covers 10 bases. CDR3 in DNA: TGCAGTGCTAGACCGACCACCCTAGCGGGGGATTACAATGAGCAGTACTTC. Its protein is CSARPTTLAGDYNEQYF.